The 27 T cell receptor beta chains below were found in one sample sequenced in a study of control samples from healthy donors and cancer patients. Measured with immunoSEQ multiplex PCR; TCRdb has only the in-frame clones, and not every one. The profile shows roughly 98,000 clones, just over 90% of them singletons. The sample consisted of blood. The receptors stem from a man aged 18 to 30 in good health.

V usage is TRBV28 and J usage is TRBJ1-4; D unclear. From germline, CDR1 is MDHEN and CDR2 SYDVKM. The ends were cut back, 3 bases at V and 5 bases at J, with 16 bases in the middle. The CDR3 sequence is 16 residues long. The CDR3 nucleotides are TGTGCCAGCAGTTTCCTTGTTCAGGAGCTAAATGAAAAACTGTTTTTT. Translating gives CASSFLVQELNEKLFF.

This chain links TRBV7-9 with TRBJ2-7; D assignment may be TRBD1 or TRBD2 (5 bases each). The germline CDR1 and CDR2 sequences are SEHNR and FQNEAQ (reference sequence). V lost 0 bases and J lost 2, with 14 bases in between. The CDR3 loop spans 16 amino acids. The CDR3, as DNA: TGTGCCAGCAGCTTAGCCACCGGGACCTCCACCTACGAGCAGTACTTC. Amino acid sequence: CASSLATGTSTYEQYF.

The chain combines TRBV7-6 with TRBJ1-4; D perhaps matches TRBD1 (5 bases). The germline CDR1 and CDR2 sequences are SGHVS and FNYEAQ. V lost 4 bases and J 8 bases, leaving 17 bases between the germline ends. The CDR3 has 15 amino acids. The DNA for the CDR3 is TGTGCCAGCAGCTCGTGGGTGGGGGACGGGGAAAAACTGTTTTTT. It translates to CASSSWVGDGEKLFF.

This clone appeared a single time. The genes are TRBV18 and TRBJ1-4, with D perhaps TRBD1 (6 bases). V lost 8 bases, J lost 4 bases, and 14 bases lay in between. Germline CDR1 and CDR2: KGHSH and LQKENI. There are 14 residues in the CDR3. CDR3 amino acids: CASHPTGLNEKLFF. For the CDR3, the DNA is TGTGCCAGCCACCCGACAGGCCTTAATGAAAAACTGTTTTTT.

This clone occurred a few times. The CDR3 loop is CASSESVGATEAFF. In DNA, the CDR3 is TGTGCCAGCAGTGAATCGGTGGGGGCCACTGAAGCTTTCTTT. The chain recombines TRBV25-1 with TRBJ1-1; a possible D gene is TRBD1 (6 bases). Looked up from germline, CDR1 is MGHDK and CDR2 is SYGVNS. The CDR3 is 14 residues long. V gave up 1 base and J gave up 4 bases, with 10 bases separating them.

The gene calls are TRBV19 and TRBJ1-2; D gene uncertain. The V gene lost 6 bases and the J gene lost 4 bases, with 18 bases spanning the gap. Germline lookup yields CDR1 LNHDA and CDR2 SQIVND (reference sequence). CDR3 length equals 15 residues. DNA for the CDR3: TGTGCCAGTAGCCTTCGACTCTCTGGCGGCTATGGCTACACCTTC. This sequence encodes CASSLRLSGGYGYTF.

The CDR3 protein is CASSLNRQNTEAFF. In DNA, the CDR3 is TGTGCCAGCAGCTTAAACAGGCAGAACACTGAAGCTTTCTTT. V gene TRBV7-9 combines with J gene TRBJ1-1; TRBD1 might be the D (5 bases). Germline CDR1 is SEHNR and CDR2 is FQNEAQ (reference sequence). CDR3 length: 14 residues. The V end lost 2 bases, the J end lost 1 base, and 8 bases lay between the germline ends.

This rearrangement joins TRBV7-6 to TRBJ2-2; D remains unclear. The CDR3 totals 15 residues. Trimming took 4 bases from V and 0 from J, leaving 9 bases between them. Germline-derived CDR1 and CDR2 are SGHVS and FNYEAQ. The CDR3 nucleotides read TGTGCCAGCAGCTCGTCTAGAACGAACACCGGGGAGCTGTTTTTT. Its translation: CASSSSRTNTGELFF.

This clone is a singleton in its sample. The chain employs TRBV5-1 and TRBJ2-7; D unclear. Germline V gene data show CDR1 as SGHRS and CDR2 as YFSETQ. The CDR3 has 14 residues. The V gene lost 3 bases and the J gene lost 1 base, with 11 bases spanning the gap. CDR3 amino acids: CASSSAGLSYEQYF. CDR3 coding DNA: TGCGCCAGCAGCTCCGCCGGGCTATCCTACGAGCAGTACTTC.

This rearrangement joins TRBV4-3 to TRBJ2-1; D perhaps matches TRBD1 (5 bases). Germline values: CDR1 LGHNA, CDR2 YSLEER. CDR3 length: 13 amino acids. The germline V and J ends were trimmed by 0 bases and 7 bases, with 7 bases remaining between them. This CDR3 is CASSQDGANEQFF. CDR3 in DNA: TGCGCCAGCAGCCAAGATGGGGCTAATGAGCAGTTCTTC.

V and J are TRBV27 and TRBJ2-1; no clear D gene. The CDR3 is 13 residues long. V lost 5 bases and J lost 4, with 9 bases in between. In germline, CDR1 is MNHEY, CDR2 SMNVEV (reference sequence). The CDR3 here is CASSADGYNEQFF. The CDR3 DNA sequence: TGTGCCAGCAGTGCGGACGGGTACAATGAGCAGTTCTTC.

This chain joins TRBV10-3 and TRBJ1-5; D is unresolved. The CDR3 sequence is 13 residues long. Trimming pared 2 bases from V and 11 bases from J, leaving 13 bases between. Germline assignment: CDR1 ENHRY and CDR2 SYGVKD. CDR3 sequence: CAISEAALNAQHF. The CDR3 bases are TGTGCCATCAGTGAGGCAGCCTTGAACGCCCAGCATTTT.

This clone was counted between two and nine times. The chain carries TRBV12-3 or TRBV12-4 and TRBJ1-1; possible D gene TRBD1, 5 bases. The ends were cut back, 6 bases at V and 2 bases at J, with 10 bases in the middle. The length of the CDR3 is 13 residues. The CDR3 bases are TGTGCCAGCAGCCTGACAGTTAACACTGAAGCTTTCTTT. The encoded protein is CASSLTVNTEAFF.

The chain employs TRBV19 and TRBJ1-1, with D possibly matching TRBD1 (6 bases). V lost 7 bases and J lost 0, with 12 bases in between. Per germline, CDR1 LNHDA and CDR2 SQIVND (reference sequence). There are 14 residues in the CDR3. The DNA of the CDR3 is TGTGCCAGTAAGGGGGGGGCAGTGAACACTGAAGCTTTCTTT. It is translated as CASKGGAVNTEAFF.

V is TRBV5-1 and J is TRBJ1-2; TRBD1 matches at 8 bases. The V segment lost 6 bases and the J segment 6 bases; nucleotides outside the gene matches: 13. The CDR3 has 15 amino acids. Germline CDR1 reads SGHRS; CDR2 reads YFSETQ. CDR3 region: CASTPLGQGMHGYTF. CDR3 nucleotide sequence: TGCGCCAGCACTCCCCTAGGACAGGGTATGCATGGCTACACCTTC.

This clone was detected only once. The chain carries TRBV29-1 and TRBJ1-1; D is undetermined. The germline CDR1 and CDR2 sequences are SQVTM and ANQGSEA. CDR3 length equals 13 residues. Trimming removed 4 bases at V and 0 bases at J, with 9 bases between. CDR3 sequence reads: CSVAQRLNTEAFF. The CDR3, as DNA: TGCAGCGTTGCACAGCGTCTGAACACTGAAGCTTTCTTT.

In its sample, this clone was seen once. The chain links TRBV6-5 to TRBJ1-5; possibly TRBD1 for D (5 bases). V was pared by 7 bases and J by 7 bases, with 14 bases between. CDR1 MNHEY and CDR2 SVGAGI come from the germline V gene. The CDR3 spans 13 residues. The CDR3 region is CASKDSWGQPQHF. The CDR3 nucleotides read TGTGCCAGCAAAGACAGTTGGGGCCAGCCCCAGCATTTT.

V gene TRBV30 combines with J gene TRBJ2-7; TRBD2 agrees at 11 bases. Germline V gene lookup returns CDR1 GTSNPN and CDR2 SVGIG (reference sequence). The V and J ends lost 0 bases and 3 bases, in that order; junction bases with no gene match: 1. This CDR3 has 14 amino acids. CDR3 sequence (DNA): TGTGCCTGGAGTGTAGGACTAGCGGGCTACGAGCAGTACTTC. Protein: CAWSVGLAGYEQYF.

The rearrangement links TRBV27 to TRBJ1-2; 11 nucleotides line up with TRBD1. The CDR3 covers 14 residues. The germline V gene encodes CDR1 MNHEY and CDR2 SMNVEV (reference sequence). With V trimmed by 2 bases and J by 4 bases, 0 bases remained unmatched. CDR3 DNA: TGTGCCAGCAGTTTAGGGACAGGGGGCTATGGCTACACCTTC. Its protein is CASSLGTGGYGYTF.

The chain carries TRBV19 and TRBJ1-3; D is undetermined. Trimming took off 5 bases at V and 5 bases at J, with 4 bases between the two ends. CDR1 and CDR2 from the germline V gene are LNHDA and SQIVND (reference sequence). The CDR3 loop spans 11 amino acids. DNA of the CDR3: TGTGCCAGTAGTTTGAGAAACACCATATATTTT. This encodes CASSLRNTIYF.

The chain has TRBV20-1 and TRBJ1-2; no definite D call. Germline loops: CDR1 DFQATT, CDR2 SNEGSKA (reference sequence). V was pared by 1 base and J by 1 base, with 1 base between. The CDR3 is 11 residues long. The CDR3 DNA follows: TGCAGTGCTAGAGTTAACTATGGCTACACCTTC. It specifies CSARVNYGYTF.

The chain employs TRBV30 and TRBJ1-3, with D possibly being TRBD1 (6 bases). V gave up 0 bases and J gave up 2 bases, with 14 bases separating them. Per germline, CDR1 GTSNPN and CDR2 SVGIG (reference sequence). This CDR3 is built from 16 residues. CDR3 region: CAWSVRVTGTGNTIYF. The CDR3 DNA reads TGTGCCTGGAGTGTACGGGTCACAGGGACTGGAAACACCATATATTTT.

The V call is TRBV10-2, the J call TRBJ2-5; no clear D gene. V lost 8 bases to trimming and J lost 0 bases, with 7 bases between them. Germline lookup yields CDR1 WSHSY and CDR2 SAAADI. This CDR3 contains 12 residues. CDR3 DNA: TGCGCCAGCCCCCAGCACCAAGAGACCCAGTACTTC. Protein sequence: CASPQHQETQYF.

The chain has TRBV2 and TRBJ1-6; 8 bases match TRBD1. There are 16 residues in the CDR3. The ends lost 5 bases at V and 6 bases at J; junction bases unmatched: 9. From germline, CDR1 is SNHLY and CDR2 FYNNEI. The CDR3 loop reads CASSRDRSYGNSPLHF. The CDR3 DNA follows: TGTGCCAGCAGTAGGGACAGGAGTTACGGTAATTCACCCCTCCACTTT.

V and J are TRBV27 and TRBJ1-6, with D possibly TRBD1 on 5 matching bases. Trimming cost V 0 bases and J 9 bases, with 12 bases left between them. This CDR3 comprises 15 residues. Germline V CDR1 and CDR2: MNHEY, SMNVEV (reference sequence). CDR3 region: CASSLSAPGISPLHF. In DNA form, the CDR3 reads TGTGCCAGCAGTTTATCGGCCCCAGGGATTTCACCCCTCCACTTT.

The rearrangement uses TRBV4-1 and TRBJ2-5, with D perhaps TRBD2 (5 bases). The CDR3 spans 17 residues. Germline CDR1 and CDR2: MGHRA and YSYEKL. The germline V and J ends were trimmed by 2 bases and 0 bases, with 16 bases remaining between them. The CDR3 DNA sequence: TGCGCCAGCAGCCAAAGCGTTGAGCGGCACTACCAAGAGACCCAGTACTTC. Translation gives CASSQSVERHYQETQYF.

The chain is built from TRBV4-1 and TRBJ1-1, with 7 bases that match TRBD1. V dropped 1 base and J dropped 0; count of bases not matched to a gene: 5. In germline, CDR1 is MGHRA, CDR2 YSYEKL. The length of the CDR3 is 16 residues. The CDR3 DNA sequence: TGCGCCAGCAGCCAAGGGGACAGACTAATGAACACTGAAGCTTTCTTT. It specifies CASSQGDRLMNTEAFF.